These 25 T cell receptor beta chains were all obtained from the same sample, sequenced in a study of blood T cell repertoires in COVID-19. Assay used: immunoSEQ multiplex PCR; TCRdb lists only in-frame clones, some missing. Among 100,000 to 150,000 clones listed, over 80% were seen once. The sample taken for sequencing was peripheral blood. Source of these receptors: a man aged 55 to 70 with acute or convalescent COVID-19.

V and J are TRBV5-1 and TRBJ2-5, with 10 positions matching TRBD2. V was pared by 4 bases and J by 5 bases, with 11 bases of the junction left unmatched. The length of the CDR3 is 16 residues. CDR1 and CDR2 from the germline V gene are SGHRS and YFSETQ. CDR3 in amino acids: CASSISGRAGLETQYF. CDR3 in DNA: TGCGCCAGCAGCATAAGCGGGAGGGCCGGTCTTGAGACCCAGTACTTC. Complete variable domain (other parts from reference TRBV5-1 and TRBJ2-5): KAGVTQTPRYLIKTRGQQVTLSCSPISGHRSVSWYQQTPGQGLQFLFEYFSETQRNKGNFPGRFSGRQFSNSRSEMNVSTLELGDSALYLCASSISGRAGLETQYFGPGTRLLVL.

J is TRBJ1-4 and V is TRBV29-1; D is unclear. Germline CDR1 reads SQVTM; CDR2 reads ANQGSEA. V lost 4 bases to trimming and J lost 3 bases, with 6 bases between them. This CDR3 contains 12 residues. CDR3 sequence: CSVAGANEKLFF. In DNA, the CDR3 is TGCAGCGTTGCCGGTGCTAATGAAAAACTGTTTTTT.

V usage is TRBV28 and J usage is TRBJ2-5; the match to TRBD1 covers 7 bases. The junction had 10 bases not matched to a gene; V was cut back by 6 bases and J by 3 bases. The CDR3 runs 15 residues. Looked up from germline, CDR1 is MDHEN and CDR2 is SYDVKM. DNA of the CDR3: TGTGCCAGCAGCCTCCGTGACAGGGCCGAAGAGACCCAGTACTTC. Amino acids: CASSLRDRAEETQYF.

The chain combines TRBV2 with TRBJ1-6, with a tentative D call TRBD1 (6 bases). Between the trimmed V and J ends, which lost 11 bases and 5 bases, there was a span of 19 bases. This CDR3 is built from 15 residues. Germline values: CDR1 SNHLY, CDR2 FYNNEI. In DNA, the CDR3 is TGTGCCTCAAGGGGGGGGCCTGGGAATAATTCACCCCTCCACTTT. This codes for CASRGGPGNNSPLHF.

CDR3 bases: TGTGCCACCAGCAGAGATAGCCTACAGGGGCTAGAGCCCCAGCATTTT. The encoded protein is CATSRDSLQGLEPQHF. The V gene is TRBV15, the J gene TRBJ1-5; 7 bases align to TRBD1. Germline CDR1 LNHNV, CDR2 YYDKDF (reference sequence). The CDR3 loop spans 16 amino acids. J lost 8 bases, V lost 0 bases, and 10 bases had no gene match.

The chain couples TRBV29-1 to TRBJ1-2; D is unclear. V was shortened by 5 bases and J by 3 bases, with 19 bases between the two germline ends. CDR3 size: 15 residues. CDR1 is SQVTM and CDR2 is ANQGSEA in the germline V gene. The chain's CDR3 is CSVLRGGISDYGYTF. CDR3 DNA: TGCAGCGTTTTACGAGGCGGCATCTCAGACTATGGCTACACCTTC. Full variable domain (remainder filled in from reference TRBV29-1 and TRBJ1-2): SAVISQKPSRDICQRGTSLTIQCQVDSQVTMMFWYRQQPGQSLTLIATANQGSEATYESGFVIDKFPISRPNLTFSTLTVSNMSPEDSSIYLCSVLRGGISDYGYTFGSGTRLTVV.

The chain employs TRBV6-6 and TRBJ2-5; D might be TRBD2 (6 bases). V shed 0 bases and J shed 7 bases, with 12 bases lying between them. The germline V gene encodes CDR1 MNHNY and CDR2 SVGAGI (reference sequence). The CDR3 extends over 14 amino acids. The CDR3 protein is CASSYSSQGGTQYF. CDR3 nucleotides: TGTGCCAGCAGTTACTCGAGCCAGGGAGGGACCCAGTACTTC.

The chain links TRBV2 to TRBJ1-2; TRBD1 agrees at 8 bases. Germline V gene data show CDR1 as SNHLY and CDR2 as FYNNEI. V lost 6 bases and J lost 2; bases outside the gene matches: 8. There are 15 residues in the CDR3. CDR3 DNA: TGTGCCAGCAGCCCTGGACAGGGCCTAAACTATGGCTACACCTTC. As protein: CASSPGQGLNYGYTF.

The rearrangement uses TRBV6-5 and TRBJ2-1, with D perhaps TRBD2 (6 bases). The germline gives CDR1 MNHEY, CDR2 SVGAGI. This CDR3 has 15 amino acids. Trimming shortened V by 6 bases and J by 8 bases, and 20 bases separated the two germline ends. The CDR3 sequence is CASSRGMGMGDEQFF. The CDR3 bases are TGTGCCAGCAGCCGCGGGATGGGGATGGGGGATGAGCAGTTCTTC.

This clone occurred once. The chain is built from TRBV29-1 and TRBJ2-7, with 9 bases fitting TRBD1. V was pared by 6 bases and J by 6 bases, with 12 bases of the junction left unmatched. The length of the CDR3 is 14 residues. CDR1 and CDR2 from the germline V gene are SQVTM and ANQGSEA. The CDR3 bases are TGCAGCGTCGGGGGACAGGGCCTCGCGGCCGAGCAGTACTTC. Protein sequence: CSVGGQGLAAEQYF.

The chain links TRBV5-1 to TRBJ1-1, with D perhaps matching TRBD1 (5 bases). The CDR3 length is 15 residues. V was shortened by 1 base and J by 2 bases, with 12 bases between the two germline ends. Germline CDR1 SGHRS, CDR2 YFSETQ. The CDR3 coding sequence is TGCGCCAGCAGCTTGTACGGCGACAGCAACACTGAAGCTTTCTTT. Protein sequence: CASSLYGDSNTEAFF.

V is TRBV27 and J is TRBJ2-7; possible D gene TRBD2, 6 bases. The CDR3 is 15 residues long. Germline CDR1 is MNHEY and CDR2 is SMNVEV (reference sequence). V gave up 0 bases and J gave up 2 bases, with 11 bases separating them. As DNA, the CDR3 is TGTGCCAGCAGTTTATCGGGGAGGATAACCTACGAGCAGTACTTC. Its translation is CASSLSGRITYEQYF.

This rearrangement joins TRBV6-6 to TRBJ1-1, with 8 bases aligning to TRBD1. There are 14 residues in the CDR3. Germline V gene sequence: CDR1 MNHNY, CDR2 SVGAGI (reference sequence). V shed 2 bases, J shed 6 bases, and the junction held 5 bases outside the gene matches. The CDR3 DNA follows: TGTGCCAGCAGTTACCTGGACAGGGACGCTGAAGCTTTCTTT. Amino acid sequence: CASSYLDRDAEAFF.

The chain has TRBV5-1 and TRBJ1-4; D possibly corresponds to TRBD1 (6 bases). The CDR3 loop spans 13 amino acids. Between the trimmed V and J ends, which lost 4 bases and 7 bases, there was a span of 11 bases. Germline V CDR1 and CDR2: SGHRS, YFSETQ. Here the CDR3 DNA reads TGCGCCAGCAGCATGGGACACTCTGAAAAACTGTTTTTT. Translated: CASSMGHSEKLFF. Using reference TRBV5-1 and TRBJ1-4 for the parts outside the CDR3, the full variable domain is KAGVTQTPRYLIKTRGQQVTLSCSPISGHRSVSWYQQTPGQGLQFLFEYFSETQRNKGNFPGRFSGRQFSNSRSEMNVSTLELGDSALYLCASSMGHSEKLFFGSGTQLSVL.

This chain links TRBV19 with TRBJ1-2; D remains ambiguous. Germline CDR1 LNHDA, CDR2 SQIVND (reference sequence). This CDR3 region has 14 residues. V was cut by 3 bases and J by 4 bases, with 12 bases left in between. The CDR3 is CASSMAGTIYGYTF. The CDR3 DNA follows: TGTGCCAGTAGTATGGCAGGCACGATCTATGGCTACACCTTC.

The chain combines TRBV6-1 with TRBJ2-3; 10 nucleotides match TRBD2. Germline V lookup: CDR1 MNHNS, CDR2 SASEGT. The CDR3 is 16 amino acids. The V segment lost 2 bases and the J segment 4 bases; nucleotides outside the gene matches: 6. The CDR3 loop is CASSEFPSGRPDTQYF. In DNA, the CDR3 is TGTGCCAGCAGTGAATTCCCTAGCGGGAGACCAGATACGCAGTATTTT.

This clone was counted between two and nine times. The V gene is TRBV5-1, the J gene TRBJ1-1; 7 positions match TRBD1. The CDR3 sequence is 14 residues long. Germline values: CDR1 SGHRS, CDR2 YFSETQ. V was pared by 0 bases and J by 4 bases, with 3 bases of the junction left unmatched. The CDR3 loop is CASSLGAGGTEAFF. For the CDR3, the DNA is TGCGCCAGCAGCTTGGGGGCAGGGGGCACTGAAGCTTTCTTT. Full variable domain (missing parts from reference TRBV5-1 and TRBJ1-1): KAGVTQTPRYLIKTRGQQVTLSCSPISGHRSVSWYQQTPGQGLQFLFEYFSETQRNKGNFPGRFSGRQFSNSRSEMNVSTLELGDSALYLCASSLGAGGTEAFFGQGTRLTVV.

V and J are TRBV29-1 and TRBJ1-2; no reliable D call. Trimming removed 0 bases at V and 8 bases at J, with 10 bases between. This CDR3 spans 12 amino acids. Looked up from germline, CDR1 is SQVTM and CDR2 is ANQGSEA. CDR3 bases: TGCAGCGTTGAAGATTTACATCTCGGCTACACCTTC. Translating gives CSVEDLHLGYTF.

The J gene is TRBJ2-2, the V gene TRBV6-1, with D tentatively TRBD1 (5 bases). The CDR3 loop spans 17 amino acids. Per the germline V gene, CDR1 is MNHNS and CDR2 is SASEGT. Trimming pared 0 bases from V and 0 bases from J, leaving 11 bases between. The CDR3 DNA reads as TGTGCCAGCAGTGAAGCACGACAGTATTCGAACACCGGGGAGCTGTTTTTT. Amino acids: CASSEARQYSNTGELFF.

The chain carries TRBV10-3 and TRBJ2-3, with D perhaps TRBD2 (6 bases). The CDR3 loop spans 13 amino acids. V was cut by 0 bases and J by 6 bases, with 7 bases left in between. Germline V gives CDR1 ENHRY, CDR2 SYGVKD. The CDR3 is CAISESGGDTQYF. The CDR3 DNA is TGTGCCATCAGTGAGTCAGGAGGGGATACGCAGTATTTT.

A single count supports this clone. As DNA, the CDR3 is TGTGCCATCAGCCCCACGGGGTCGGGTGGCTACACCTTC. Encoded protein: CAISPTGSGGYTF. The chain employs TRBV10-3 and TRBJ1-2; D not resolved. V was pared by 6 bases and J by 7 bases, with 15 bases between. CDR3 length: 13 residues. Per germline, CDR1 ENHRY and CDR2 SYGVKD.

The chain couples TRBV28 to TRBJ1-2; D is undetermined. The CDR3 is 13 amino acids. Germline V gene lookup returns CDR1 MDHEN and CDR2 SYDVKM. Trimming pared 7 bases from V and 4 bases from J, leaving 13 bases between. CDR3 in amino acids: CASIPAGVYGYTF. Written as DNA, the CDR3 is TGTGCCAGCATCCCCGCGGGCGTCTATGGCTACACCTTC.

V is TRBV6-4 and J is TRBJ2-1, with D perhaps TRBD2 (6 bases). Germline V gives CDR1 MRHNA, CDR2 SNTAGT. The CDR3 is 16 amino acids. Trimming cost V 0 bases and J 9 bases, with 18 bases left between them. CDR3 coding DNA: TGTGCCAGCAGTGACTCCGCTAGCGAGGCGATTGGTGAGCAGTTCTTC. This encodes CASSDSASEAIGEQFF.

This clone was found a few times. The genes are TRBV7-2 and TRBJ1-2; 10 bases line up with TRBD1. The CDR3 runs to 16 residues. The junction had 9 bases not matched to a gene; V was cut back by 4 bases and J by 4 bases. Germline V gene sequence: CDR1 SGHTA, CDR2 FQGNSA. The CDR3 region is CASSSSGTGVAYGYTF. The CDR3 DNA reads TGTGCCAGCAGCTCTTCCGGGACAGGGGTAGCCTATGGCTACACCTTC.

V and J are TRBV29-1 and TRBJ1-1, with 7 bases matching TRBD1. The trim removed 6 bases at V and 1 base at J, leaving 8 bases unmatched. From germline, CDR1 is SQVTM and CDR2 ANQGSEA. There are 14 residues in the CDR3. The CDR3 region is CSVAKGQWNTEAFF. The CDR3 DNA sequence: TGCAGCGTCGCCAAGGGACAGTGGAACACTGAAGCTTTCTTT.